The source of this T cell receptor beta chain is a study of T cell changes during pregnancy in multiple sclerosis. Profiled with immunoSEQ multiplex PCR; TCRdb holds only in-frame clones, not every one. The data contain roughly 93,000 clones, 80% to 95% of them singletons. The CDR3 sequence is 12 residues long. Germline V gene data show CDR1 as SEHNR and CDR2 as FQNEAQ (reference sequence). V dropped 5 bases and J dropped 4 bases, with 8 bases sitting between them. The chain joins TRBV7-9 to TRBJ1-1, with D unresolved. Sequences were derived from peripheral blood, sampled in the first trimester of pregnancy. This sequence was found in a female donor in good health, enrolled as a control in a pregnancy study. The CDR3 bases are TGTGCCAGCAGCACATATTCCACTGAAGCTTTCTTT. Protein product: CASSTYSTEAFF.